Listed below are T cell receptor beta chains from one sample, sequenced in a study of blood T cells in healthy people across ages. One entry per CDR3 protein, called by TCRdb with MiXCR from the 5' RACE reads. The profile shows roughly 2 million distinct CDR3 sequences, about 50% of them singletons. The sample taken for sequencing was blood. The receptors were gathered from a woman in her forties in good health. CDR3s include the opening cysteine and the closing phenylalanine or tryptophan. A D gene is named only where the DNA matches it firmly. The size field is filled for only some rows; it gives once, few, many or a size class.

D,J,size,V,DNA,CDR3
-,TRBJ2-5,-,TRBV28,TGTGCCAGCAGTTTATGGGGGACAAACCAAGAGACCCAGTACTTC,CASSLWGTNQETQYF
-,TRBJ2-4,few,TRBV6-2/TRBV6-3,TGTGCCAGCAGCCAAAGGGCCGGGCAGCTAGCCAAAAACATTCAGTACTTC,CASSQRAGQLAKNIQYF
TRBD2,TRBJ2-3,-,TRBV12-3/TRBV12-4,TGTGCCAGCAGTTTAGCGGGCGGGGGGCGCTCAGATACGCAGTATTTT,CASSLAGGGRSDTQYF
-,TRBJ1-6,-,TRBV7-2,TGTGCCAGCAGCGCTGATTCACCCCCCCACTTT,CASSADSPPHF
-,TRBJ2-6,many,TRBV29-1,TGCAGCGTTGACCCATCTGGGGCCAACGTCCTGACTTTC,CSVDPSGANVLTF
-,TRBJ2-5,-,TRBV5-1,TGCGCCAGCAGCTTTGGCGCTCCCGGGACCGTCCCCCAAGAGACCCAGTACTTC,CASSFGAPGTVPQETQYF
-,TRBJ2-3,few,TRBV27,TGTGCCAGCAGTTTACTCCGACAGTACACAGATACGCAGTATTTT,CASSLLRQYTDTQYF
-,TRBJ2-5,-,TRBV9,TGTGCCAGCAGCGTAGGGCCTGGGGGAGAGACCCAGTACTTC,CASSVGPGGETQYF
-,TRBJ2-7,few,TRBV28,TGTGCCAGCAGTTGGGACCCCTACGAGCAGTACTTC,CASSWDPYEQYF
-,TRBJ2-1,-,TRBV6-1,TGTGCCAGCACCCTCTCTACCCTAGCGAATGAGCAGTTCTTC,CASTLSTLANEQFF
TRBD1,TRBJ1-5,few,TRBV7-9,TGTGCCAGCAGCTCGACAGGGGCCTGGGTGCCCCAGCATTTT,CASSSTGAWVPQHF
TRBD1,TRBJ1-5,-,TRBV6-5,TGTGCCAGCAGTAACACGTGGACAGGCCCTGCTCAGCCCCAGCATTTT,CASSNTWTGPAQPQHF
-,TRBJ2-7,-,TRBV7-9,TGTGCCAGCAGCTCGGGCCTCTACTCCTACGAGCAGTACTTC,CASSSGLYSYEQYF
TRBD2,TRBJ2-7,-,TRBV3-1,TGTGCCAGCAGTCGACTAGCGGTAGCGGAGCAGTACTTC,CASSRLAVAEQYF
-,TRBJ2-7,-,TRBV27,TGTGCCAGCAGTTTAACCCCTTATGGGCTCTACGAGCAGTACTTC,CASSLTPYGLYEQYF
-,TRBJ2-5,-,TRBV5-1,TGCGCCAGCAGCTTGGGAGGTCCGGGGACCCAGTACTTC,CASSLGGPGTQYF
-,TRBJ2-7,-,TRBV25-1,TGTGCCAGCAGACAGACAGGTCTCCACGAGCAGTACTTC,CASRQTGLHEQYF
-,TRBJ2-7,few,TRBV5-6,TGTGCCAGCAGCGTAACAGTGACGGGGGAGCAGTACTTC,CASSVTVTGEQYF
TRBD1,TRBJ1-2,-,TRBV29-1,TGCAGCGTTGGGGGACAGGCTAATGGCTACACCTTC,CSVGGQANGYTF
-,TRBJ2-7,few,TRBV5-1,TGCGCCAGCAGCGTCAGGACAGTCTCCTACGAGCAGTACTTC,CASSVRTVSYEQYF
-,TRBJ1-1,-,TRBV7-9,TGTGCCAGCAGCTTAGTCGGATCCAGAACAGGGATTAGGACTGAAGCTTTCTTT,CASSLVGSRTGIRTEAFF
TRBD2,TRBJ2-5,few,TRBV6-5,TGTGCCAGCAGTAACATAGCGGGGACCCAAGAGACCCAGTACTTC,CASSNIAGTQETQYF
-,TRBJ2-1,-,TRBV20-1,TGCAGTGCCAGAAGAGGGCAGGCCATGGACAATGAGCAGTTCTTC,CSARRGQAMDNEQFF
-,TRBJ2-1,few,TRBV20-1,TGCAGTGCTAGGTGGGCGGCTTTCAATGAGCAGTTCTTC,CSARWAAFNEQFF
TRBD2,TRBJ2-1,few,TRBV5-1,TGCGCCAGCGGGACTAGCCCCTACAATGAGCAGTTCTTC,CASGTSPYNEQFF
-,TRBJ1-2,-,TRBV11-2,TGTGCCAGCAGCATAGCGGCAGGATGGGGGTCCAACTATGGCCACACCTTC,CASSIAAGWGSNYGHTF
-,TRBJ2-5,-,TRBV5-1,TGCGCCAGCAGAAATTTGCGGGCGGACAAAGAGACCCAGTACTTC,CASRNLRADKETQYF
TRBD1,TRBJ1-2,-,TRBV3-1,TGTGCCAGCAGCCTCCTGACAGGGGGTTTTGGCTACACCTTC,CASSLLTGGFGYTF
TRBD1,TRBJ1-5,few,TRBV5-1,TGCGCCAGCAGCTTGGGACTCGGACAGGGGCGGGAGCCCCAGCATTTT,CASSLGLGQGREPQHF